The sequence of this T cell receptor (beta chain) was determined in a study of T cells in Graves' hyperthyroidism and ophthalmopathy (dated by TCRdb to between 2019 and 2020). A note on the overall study: Peripheral blood samples were taken at the time of initial diagnosis, prior to any treatment. TCR V-J signatures able to tell the groups apart were searched for in a discovery cohort of 100 patients, of whom around 43 had Graves' ophthalmopathy and about 55 had stable Graves' hyperthyroidism. Prospective prediction of ophthalmopathy was tested in an independent validation cohort of 18 to 20 hyperthyroidism patients and 15 to 17 patients who later progressed to ophthalmopathy. For training and testing, the 100 or so patients in the discovery cohort were randomly divided in a 7:3 ratio. In about 6 Graves' hyperthyroidism patients, the study also compared T-cell repertoires from thyroid tissue with T-cell repertoires from blood. Following sampling, methimazole starting at 30 mg daily was given to hyperthyroidism patients, and high-dose intravenous methylprednisolone was given to ophthalmopathy patients. The paper reports TCR Vbeta CDR3 sequencing of roughly 140 peripheral blood samples: around 45 ophthalmopathy, fewer than 85 hyperthyroidism and roughly 17 progressor patients. General study outcomes and caveats: During validation, the model predicted progression to ophthalmopathy a median of roughly 7.1 months ahead of onset, with almost 71% sensitivity and 72% to 80% specificity. No statistical method was used to set the sample size in advance, and investigators knew the group allocation. Most expanded thyroid clonotypes (frequency above 0.001) were also detected in blood, suggesting blood repertoires may reflect thyroid immune responses. A model built on a 13 V-J signature distinguished ophthalmopathy from stable hyperthyroidism, reaching around 90% sensitivity and approximately 81% specificity in cross-validation and 80%/75% in testing.

TCR beta CDR3 regions were amplified from RNA transcripts. The first round of RT-PCR for the TCR CDR3 was performed with the HTBI primer set and the Qiagen OneStep RT-PCR kit. The libraries were constructed in a second round of multiplex PCR and then size-selected and purified. Sequencing of the libraries was done on an Illumina HiSeq2000 using paired-end 100 bp reads. Per the original workflow: SOAPnuke was used to process the raw data, with reads discarded if the reads contained adapters or uncalled bases, had a mean Phred below 15, or lacked an exact constant-primer or identifier match. High-quality paired reads were merged with COPE v1.2.5, and unique nucleotide sequences were defined as clonotypes. Clonotypes were aligned to IMGT TRBV, TRBD and TRBJ reference segments using MiTCR v1.1. Only V-J combinations with frequency above 0.0001, covering about 99% of repertoires, were analysed. A TCS score was defined as the ratio between F50 (clonal expansion) and ExV (chaos), using BLOSUM62-based TCRdist between CDR3 peptides within each V-J. Welch's t-statistics and random forest reduced 450 to 600 V-J features to 13, which were used in a naive Bayes classifier (R e1071). TCRdb itself trimmed the public reads at Q25 with fastp, ran MiXCR and retained productive beta chains. Rows are unified per CDR3 protein, each entry keeping the most common DNA and genes. The V and J calls follow TCRdb's processing rather than the paper's. The sample contains some 200,000 distinct CDR3 sequences, more than 15% of them found a single time. In total, the top ten clones hold 50% of the sample.

Stable Graves' hyperthyroidism was defined as the absence of progression to ophthalmopathy over 18 months of follow-up. Hyperthyroidism patients were newly diagnosed, had a disease duration of under 2 months, and were aged 18 to 65 years. Any patient with an uncontrolled infection, another autoimmune disease, pregnancy or lactation was excluded. Clinical symptoms, serum thyroxine and TRAb, thyroid ultrasound, and orbital computed tomography formed the basis for the diagnoses. Ficoll-Paque density gradient centrifugation was used to isolate PBMCs from about 10 ml of fresh peripheral blood. Total RNA was extracted using Trizol reagent, and RNA quality was assessed on an Agilent 2100 Bioanalyzer. CDR1 and CDR2, looked up from the germline V gene, are ENHRY and SYGVKD. V has 5 bases trimmed and J has 4 bases trimmed; junction bases matching no gene number 6. Counted from cysteine to phenylalanine, this CDR3 has 16 amino acids. The CDR3 DNA has 48 bases and is translated from base 1.

This clonotype has a handful of counts. Its antigen remains undetermined. It has no much larger one-base neighbor in the sample; base qualities were not kept. The chain is encoded by TRBV10-3 joined to TRBJ2-3, with TRBD2 matching 13 junction bases. This TCR derives from a man between 45 and 60 years old with Graves' hyperthyroidism. The sequenced sample was blood. CDR3 reads: CAISIGLAGAPDTQYF. The sequenced DNA is TGTGCCATCAGTATCGGACTAGCGGGAGCCCCAGATACGCAGTATTTT.